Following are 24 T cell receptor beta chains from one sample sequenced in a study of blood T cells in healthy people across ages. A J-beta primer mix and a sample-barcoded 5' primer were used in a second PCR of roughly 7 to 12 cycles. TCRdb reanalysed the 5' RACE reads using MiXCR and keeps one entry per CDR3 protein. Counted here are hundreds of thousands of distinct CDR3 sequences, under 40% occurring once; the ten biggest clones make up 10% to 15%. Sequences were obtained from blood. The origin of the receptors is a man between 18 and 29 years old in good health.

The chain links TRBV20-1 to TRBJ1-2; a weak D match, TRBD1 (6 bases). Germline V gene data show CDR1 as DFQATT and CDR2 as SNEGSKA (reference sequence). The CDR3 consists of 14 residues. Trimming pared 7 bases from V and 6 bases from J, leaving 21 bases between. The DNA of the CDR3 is TGCAGTGTCCAACCTCCGGGACAAGGCAATGGCTACACCTTC. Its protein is CSVQPPGQGNGYTF.

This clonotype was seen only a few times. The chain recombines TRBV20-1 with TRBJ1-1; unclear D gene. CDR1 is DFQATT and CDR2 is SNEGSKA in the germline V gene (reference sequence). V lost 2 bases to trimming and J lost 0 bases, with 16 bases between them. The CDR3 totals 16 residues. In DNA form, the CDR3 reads TGCAGTGCTAGACCGACCCCTTCCCCCCTGAACACTGAAGCTTTCTTT. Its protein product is CSARPTPSPLNTEAFF.

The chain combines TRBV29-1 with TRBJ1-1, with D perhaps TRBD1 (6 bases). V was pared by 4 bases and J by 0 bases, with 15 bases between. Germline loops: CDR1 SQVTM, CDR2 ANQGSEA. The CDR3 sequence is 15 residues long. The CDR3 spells CSVARLPGVNTEAFF. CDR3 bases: TGCAGCGTTGCTCGATTGCCAGGGGTGAACACTGAAGCTTTCTTT.

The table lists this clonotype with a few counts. CDR3 loop: CSVVGRGYNEQFF. The CDR3 DNA reads TGCAGCGTTGTAGGGCGCGGTTACAATGAGCAGTTCTTC. V and J are TRBV29-1 and TRBJ2-1; D is uncertain. Trimming removed 4 bases from V and 4 bases from J, with 11 bases in between. The CDR3 is made up of 13 amino acids. The germline V gene has CDR1 SQVTM and CDR2 ANQGSEA.

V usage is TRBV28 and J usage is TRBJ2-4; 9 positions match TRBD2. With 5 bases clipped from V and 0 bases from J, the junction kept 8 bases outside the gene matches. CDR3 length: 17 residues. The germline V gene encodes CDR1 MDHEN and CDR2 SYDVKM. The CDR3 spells CASSMTSGRLAKNIQYF. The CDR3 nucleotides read TGTGCCAGCAGTATGACTAGCGGCAGACTAGCCAAAAACATTCAGTACTTC.

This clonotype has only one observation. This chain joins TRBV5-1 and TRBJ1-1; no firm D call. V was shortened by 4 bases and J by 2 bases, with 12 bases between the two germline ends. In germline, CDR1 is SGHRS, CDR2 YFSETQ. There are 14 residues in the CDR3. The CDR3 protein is CASSVWRANTEAFF. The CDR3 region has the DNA TGCGCCAGCAGCGTGTGGAGGGCCAACACTGAAGCTTTCTTT. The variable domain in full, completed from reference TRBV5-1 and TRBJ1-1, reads KAGVTQTPRYLIKTRGQQVTLSCSPISGHRSVSWYQQTPGQGLQFLFEYFSETQRNKGNFPGRFSGRQFSNSRSEMNVSTLELGDSALYLCASSVWRANTEAFFGQGTRLTVV.

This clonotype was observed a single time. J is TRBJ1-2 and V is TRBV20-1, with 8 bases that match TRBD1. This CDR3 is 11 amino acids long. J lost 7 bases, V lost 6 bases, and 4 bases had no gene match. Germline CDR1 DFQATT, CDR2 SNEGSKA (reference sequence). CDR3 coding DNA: TGCAGTGCACCCGACAGGGGTGGCTACACCTTC. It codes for CSAPDRGGYTF.

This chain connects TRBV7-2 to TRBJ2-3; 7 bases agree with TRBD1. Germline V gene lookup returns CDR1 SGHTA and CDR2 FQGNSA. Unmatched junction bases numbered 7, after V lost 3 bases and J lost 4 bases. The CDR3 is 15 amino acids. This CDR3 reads CASSFGTAFSDTQYF. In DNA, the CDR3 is TGTGCCAGCAGCTTCGGGACAGCTTTCTCAGATACGCAGTATTTT.

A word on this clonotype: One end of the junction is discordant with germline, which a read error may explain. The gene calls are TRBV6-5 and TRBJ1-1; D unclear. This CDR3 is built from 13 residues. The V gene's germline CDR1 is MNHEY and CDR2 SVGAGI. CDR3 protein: CASSRHRLTEAFF. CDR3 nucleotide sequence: TGTGCCAGCAGTCGGCACCGCTTGACTGAGGCTTTCTTT.

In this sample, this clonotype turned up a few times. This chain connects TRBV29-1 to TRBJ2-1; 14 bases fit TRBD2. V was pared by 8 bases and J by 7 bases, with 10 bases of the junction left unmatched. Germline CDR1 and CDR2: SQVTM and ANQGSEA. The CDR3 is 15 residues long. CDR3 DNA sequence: TGCAGCACCCAAGGACTAGCGGGGGGCTATAATGAGCAGTTCTTC. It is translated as CSTQGLAGGYNEQFF.

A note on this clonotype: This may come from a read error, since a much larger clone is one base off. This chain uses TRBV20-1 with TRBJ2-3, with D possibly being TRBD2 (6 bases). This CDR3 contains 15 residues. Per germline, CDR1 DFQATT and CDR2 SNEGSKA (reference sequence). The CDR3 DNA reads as TGCAGTGCTAGAGAGGTGGGACTTTTCACAGATACGCATTATTTT. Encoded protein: CSAREVGLFTDTHYF.

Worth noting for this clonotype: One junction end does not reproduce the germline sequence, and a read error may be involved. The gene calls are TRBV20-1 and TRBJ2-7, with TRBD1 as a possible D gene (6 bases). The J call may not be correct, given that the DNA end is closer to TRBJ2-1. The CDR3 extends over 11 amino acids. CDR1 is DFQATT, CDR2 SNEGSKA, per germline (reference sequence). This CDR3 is CRARDNYEQFF. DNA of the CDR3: TGCAGGGCTAGGGACAACTACGAGCAGTTCTTC.

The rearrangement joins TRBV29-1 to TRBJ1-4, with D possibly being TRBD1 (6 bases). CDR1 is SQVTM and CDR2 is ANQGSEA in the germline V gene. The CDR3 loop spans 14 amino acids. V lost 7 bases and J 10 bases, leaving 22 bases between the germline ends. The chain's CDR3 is CSALNREVGGKLFF. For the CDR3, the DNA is TGCAGCGCCCTGAACAGGGAGGTTGGTGGAAAACTGTTTTTT.

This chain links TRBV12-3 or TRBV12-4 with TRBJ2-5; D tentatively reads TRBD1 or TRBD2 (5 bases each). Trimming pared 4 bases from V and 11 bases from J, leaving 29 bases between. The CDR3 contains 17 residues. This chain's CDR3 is CASSSWVGTIPTGQQYF. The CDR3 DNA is TGTGCCAGCAGTTCATGGGTCGGGACGATACCAACCGGCCAGCAGTACTTC.

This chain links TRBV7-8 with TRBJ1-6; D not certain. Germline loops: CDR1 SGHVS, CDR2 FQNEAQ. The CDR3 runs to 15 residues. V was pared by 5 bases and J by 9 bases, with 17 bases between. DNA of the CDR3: TGTGCCAGCAGCCCTAGGAGTTTAGGCGCTTCACCCCTCCACTTT. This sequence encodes CASSPRSLGASPLHF.

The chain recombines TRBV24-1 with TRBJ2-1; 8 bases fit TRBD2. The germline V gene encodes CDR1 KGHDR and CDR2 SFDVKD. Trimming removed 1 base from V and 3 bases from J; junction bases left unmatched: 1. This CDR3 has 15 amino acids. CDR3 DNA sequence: TGTGCCACCAGTGATTTACGGGGGGGCTACAATGAGCAGTTCTTC. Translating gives CATSDLRGGYNEQFF.

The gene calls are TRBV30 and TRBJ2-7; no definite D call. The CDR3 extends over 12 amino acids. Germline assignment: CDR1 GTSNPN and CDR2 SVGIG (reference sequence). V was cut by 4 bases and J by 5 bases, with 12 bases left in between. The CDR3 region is CAWTGLPHEQYF. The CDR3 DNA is TGTGCCTGGACAGGCTTACCTCACGAGCAGTACTTC. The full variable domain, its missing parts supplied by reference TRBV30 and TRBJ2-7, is SQTIHQWPATLVQPVGSPLSLECTVEGTSNPNLYWYRQAAGRGLQLLFYSVGIGQISSEVPQNLSASRPQDRQFILSSKKLLLSDSGFYLCAWTGLPHEQYFGPGTRLTVT.

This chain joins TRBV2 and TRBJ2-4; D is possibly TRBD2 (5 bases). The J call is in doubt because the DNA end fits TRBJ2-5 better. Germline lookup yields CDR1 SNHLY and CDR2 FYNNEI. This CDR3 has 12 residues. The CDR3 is CASRLLQETQYF. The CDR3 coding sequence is TGTGCCAGCCGACTACTCCAAGAGACCCAGTACTTC.

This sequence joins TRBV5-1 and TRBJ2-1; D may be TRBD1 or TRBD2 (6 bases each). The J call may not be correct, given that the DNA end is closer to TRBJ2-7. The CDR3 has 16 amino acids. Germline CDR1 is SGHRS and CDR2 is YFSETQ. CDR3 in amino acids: CASSPRGRGLFNEQYF. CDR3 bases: TGCGCCAGCAGCCCCCGCGGCAGGGGACTCTTCAATGAGCAGTACTTC.

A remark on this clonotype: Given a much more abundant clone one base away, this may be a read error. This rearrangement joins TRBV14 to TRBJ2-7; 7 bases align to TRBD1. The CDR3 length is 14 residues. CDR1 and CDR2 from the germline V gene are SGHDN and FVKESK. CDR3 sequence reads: CAGSHTGQSYEQYF. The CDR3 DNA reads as TGTGCCGGCAGCCACACGGGACAGTCCTACGAGCAGTACTTC.

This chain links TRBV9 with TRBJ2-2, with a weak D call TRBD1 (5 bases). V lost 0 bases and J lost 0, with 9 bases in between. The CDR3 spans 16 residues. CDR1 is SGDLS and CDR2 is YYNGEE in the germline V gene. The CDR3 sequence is CASSVGPRANTGELFF. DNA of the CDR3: TGTGCCAGCAGCGTAGGGCCCAGGGCGAACACCGGGGAGCTGTTTTTT.

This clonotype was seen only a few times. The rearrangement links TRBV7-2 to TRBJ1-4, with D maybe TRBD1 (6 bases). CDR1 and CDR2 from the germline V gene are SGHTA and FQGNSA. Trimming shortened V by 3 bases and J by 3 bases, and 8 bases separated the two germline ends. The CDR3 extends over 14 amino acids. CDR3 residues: CASSLRQANEKLFF. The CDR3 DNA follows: TGTGCCAGCAGCTTGAGACAGGCTAATGAAAAACTGTTTTTT.

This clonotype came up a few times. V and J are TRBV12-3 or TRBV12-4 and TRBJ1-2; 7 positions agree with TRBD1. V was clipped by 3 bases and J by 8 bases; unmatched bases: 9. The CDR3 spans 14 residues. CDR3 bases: TGTGCCAGCAGTTTTACCCGGGACAGACAAGGCTACACCTTC. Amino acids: CASSFTRDRQGYTF.

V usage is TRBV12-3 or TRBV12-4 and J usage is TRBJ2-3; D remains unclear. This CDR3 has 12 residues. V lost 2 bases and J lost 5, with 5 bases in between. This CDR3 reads CASSLREDTQYF. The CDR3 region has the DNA TGTGCCAGCAGTTTACGAGAAGATACGCAGTATTTT.